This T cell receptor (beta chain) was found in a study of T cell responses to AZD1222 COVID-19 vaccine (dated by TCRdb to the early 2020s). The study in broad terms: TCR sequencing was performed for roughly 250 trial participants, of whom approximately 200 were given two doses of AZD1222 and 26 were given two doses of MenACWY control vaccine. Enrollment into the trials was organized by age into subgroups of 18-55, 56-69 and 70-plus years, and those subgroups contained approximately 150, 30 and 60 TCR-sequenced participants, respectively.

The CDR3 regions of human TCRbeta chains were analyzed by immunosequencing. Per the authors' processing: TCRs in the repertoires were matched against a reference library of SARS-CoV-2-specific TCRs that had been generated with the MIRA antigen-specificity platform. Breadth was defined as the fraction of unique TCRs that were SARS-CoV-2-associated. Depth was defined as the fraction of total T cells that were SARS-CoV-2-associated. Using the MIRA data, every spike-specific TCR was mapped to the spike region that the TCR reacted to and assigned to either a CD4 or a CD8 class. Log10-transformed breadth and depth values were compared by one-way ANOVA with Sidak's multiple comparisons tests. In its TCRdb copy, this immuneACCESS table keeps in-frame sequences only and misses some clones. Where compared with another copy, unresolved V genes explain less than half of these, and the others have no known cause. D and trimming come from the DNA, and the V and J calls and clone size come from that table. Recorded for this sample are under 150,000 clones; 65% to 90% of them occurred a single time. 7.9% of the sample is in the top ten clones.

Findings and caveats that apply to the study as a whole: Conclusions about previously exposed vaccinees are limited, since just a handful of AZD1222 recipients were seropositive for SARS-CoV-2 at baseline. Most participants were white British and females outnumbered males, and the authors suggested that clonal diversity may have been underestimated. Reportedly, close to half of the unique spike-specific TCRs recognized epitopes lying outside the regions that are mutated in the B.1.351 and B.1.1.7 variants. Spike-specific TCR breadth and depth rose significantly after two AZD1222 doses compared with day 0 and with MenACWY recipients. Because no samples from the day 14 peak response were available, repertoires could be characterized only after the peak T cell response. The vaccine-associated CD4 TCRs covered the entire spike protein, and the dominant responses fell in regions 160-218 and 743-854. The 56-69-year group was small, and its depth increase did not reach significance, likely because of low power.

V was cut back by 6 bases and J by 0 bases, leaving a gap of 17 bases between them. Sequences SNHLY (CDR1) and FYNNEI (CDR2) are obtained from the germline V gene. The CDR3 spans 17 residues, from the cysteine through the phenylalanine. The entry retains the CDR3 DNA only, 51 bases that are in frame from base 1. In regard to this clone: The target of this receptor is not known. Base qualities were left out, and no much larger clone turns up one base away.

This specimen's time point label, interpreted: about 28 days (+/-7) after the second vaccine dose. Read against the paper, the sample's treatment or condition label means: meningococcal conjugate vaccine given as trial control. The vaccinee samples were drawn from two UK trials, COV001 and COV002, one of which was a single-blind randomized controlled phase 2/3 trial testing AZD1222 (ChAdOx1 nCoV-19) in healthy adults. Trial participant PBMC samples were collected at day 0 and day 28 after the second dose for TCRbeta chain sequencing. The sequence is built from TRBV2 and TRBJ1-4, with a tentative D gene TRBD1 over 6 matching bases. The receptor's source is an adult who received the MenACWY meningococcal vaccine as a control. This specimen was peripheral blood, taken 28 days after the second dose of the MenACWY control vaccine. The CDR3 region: CASSRQGTPTTNEKLFF. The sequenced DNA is TGTGCCAGCAGCCGCCAAGGGACACCAACAACTAATGAAAAACTGTTTTTT.